This is a list of T cell receptor beta chains from one sample in a study of blood T cell repertoires in COVID-19. Method: immunoSEQ multiplex PCR; TCRdb's copy keeps in-frame clones and lacks some. The sample gives approximately 470,000 clones, roughly 87% of which show up once; 0.7% is in the top ten. Sequencing was done on a sample of PBMCs or T cells enriched from blood (not recorded which). These receptors were collected from a woman between 18 and 30 years old who had recovered from COVID-19. Both conserved end residues are part of each CDR3. Each record gives: CDR3 DNA, CDR3 protein, clone size, J gene, D gene, V gene. The D gene is left open where the match is weak. Clone size is not always given. Where it is, it says once, few, many or a class for expanded clones.

DNA: TGCGCCAGCAGAATTCCCGGGGACACCGGGGAGCTGTTTTTT
CDR3: CASRIPGDTGELFF
size: -
J: TRBJ2-2
D: -
V: TRBV4-1

DNA: TGTGCCAGCAGCTACCTACCCCAGGGGGCTGGGTCACCCCTCCACTTT
CDR3: CASSYLPQGAGSPLHF
size: -
J: TRBJ1-6
D: TRBD1
V: TRBV7-2

DNA: TGTGCCTGCGCGGGGGCCACTGAAGCTTTCTTT
CDR3: CACAGATEAFF
size: -
J: TRBJ1-1
D: -
V: TRBV30

DNA: TGTGCCACCAGTGATTCAACAGGGTCTGGAAACACCATATATTTT
CDR3: CATSDSTGSGNTIYF
size: -
J: TRBJ1-3
D: -
V: TRBV24-1

DNA: TGTGCCAGTAGTATGGGCAGTCACTATGGCTACACCTTC
CDR3: CASSMGSHYGYTF
size: once
J: TRBJ1-2
D: -
V: TRBV19

DNA: TGTGCCAGTACCGACAGCTCCTCTGAAGCTTTCTTT
CDR3: CASTDSSSEAFF
size: -
J: TRBJ1-1
D: -
V: TRBV19

DNA: TGCAGCGTTGAGGGCACCTTCGGGGCTAACTATGGCTACACCTTC
CDR3: CSVEGTFGANYGYTF
size: -
J: TRBJ1-2
D: -
V: TRBV29-1

DNA: TGTGCCAGCAGTGACTATGGAAACACCATATATTTT
CDR3: CASSDYGNTIYF
size: -
J: TRBJ1-3
D: -
V: TRBV25-1

DNA: TGTGCCAGCAGCGGACAGGGGAAAATGGCACCCCTCCACTTT
CDR3: CASSGQGKMAPLHF
size: -
J: TRBJ1-6
D: -
V: TRBV21-1

DNA: TGTGCCATCCGAGGGCAGGGGATTGGAAACACCATATATTTT
CDR3: CAIRGQGIGNTIYF
size: -
J: TRBJ1-3
D: -
V: TRBV10-3

DNA: TGTGCCAGCAGCAGTGCCAGGGAAGGGTATGGCTACACCTTC
CDR3: CASSSAREGYGYTF
size: -
J: TRBJ1-2
D: -
V: TRBV27